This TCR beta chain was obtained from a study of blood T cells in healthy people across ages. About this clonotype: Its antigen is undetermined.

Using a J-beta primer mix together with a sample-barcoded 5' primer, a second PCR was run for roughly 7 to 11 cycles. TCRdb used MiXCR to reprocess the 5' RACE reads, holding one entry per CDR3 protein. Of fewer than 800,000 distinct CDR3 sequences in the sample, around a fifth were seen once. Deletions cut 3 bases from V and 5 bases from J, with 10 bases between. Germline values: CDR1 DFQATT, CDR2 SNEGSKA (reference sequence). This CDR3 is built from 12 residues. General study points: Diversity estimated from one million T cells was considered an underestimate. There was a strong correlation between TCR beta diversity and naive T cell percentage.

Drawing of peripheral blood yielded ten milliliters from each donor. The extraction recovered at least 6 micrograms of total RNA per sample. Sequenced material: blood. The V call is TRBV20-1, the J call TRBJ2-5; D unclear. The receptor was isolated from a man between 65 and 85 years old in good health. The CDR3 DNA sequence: TGCAGTGCTAGTAGTTTTGGGGAGACCCAGTACTTC. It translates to CSASSFGETQYF.